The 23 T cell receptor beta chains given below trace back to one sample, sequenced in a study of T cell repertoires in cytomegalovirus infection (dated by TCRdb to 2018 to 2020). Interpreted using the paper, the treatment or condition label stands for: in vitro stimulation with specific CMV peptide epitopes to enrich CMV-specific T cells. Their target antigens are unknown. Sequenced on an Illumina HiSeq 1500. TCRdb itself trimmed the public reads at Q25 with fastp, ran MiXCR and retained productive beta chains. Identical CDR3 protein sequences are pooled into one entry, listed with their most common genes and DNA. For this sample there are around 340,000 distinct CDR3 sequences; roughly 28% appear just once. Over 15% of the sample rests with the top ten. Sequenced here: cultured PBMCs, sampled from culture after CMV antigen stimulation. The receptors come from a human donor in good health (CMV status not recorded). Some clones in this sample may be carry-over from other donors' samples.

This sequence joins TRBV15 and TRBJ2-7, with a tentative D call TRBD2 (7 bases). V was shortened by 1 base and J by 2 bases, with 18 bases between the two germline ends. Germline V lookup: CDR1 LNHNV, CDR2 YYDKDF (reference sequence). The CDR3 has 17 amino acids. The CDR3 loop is CATSRVAGARGAYEQYF. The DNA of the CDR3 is TGTGCCACCAGCAGAGTGGCGGGGGCGCGCGGAGCCTACGAGCAGTACTTC. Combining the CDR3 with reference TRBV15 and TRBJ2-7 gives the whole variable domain DAMVIQNPRYQVTQFGKPVTLSCSQTLNHNVMYWYQQKSSQAPKLLFHYYDKDFNNEADTPDNFQSRRPNTSFCFLDIRSPGLGDTAMYLCATSRVAGARGAYEQYFGPGTRLTVT.

CDR3 residues: CASSWTGNEKLFF. The CDR3 nucleotides read TGTGCCAGCAGTTGGACAGGGAATGAAAAACTGTTTTTT. The chain has TRBV6-5 and TRBJ1-4; TRBD1 aligns across 8 bases. The CDR3 length is 13 residues. CDR1 is MNHEY, CDR2 SVGAGI, per germline. With V trimmed by 4 bases and J by 5 bases, 0 bases remained unmatched.

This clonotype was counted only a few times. CDR3 DNA sequence: TGTGCCAGCAGCATTCAGGGGTTCTACGAGCAGTACTTC. Translated, it gives CASSIQGFYEQYF. The chain is built from TRBV7-2 and TRBJ2-7; a weak D match, TRBD1 (6 bases). The germline V and J ends were trimmed by 5 bases and 3 bases, with 11 bases remaining between them. This CDR3 contains 13 residues. Per the germline V gene, CDR1 is SGHTA and CDR2 is FQGNSA. Complete variable domain (other parts from reference TRBV7-2 and TRBJ2-7): GAGVSQSPSNKVTEKGKDVELRCDPISGHTALYWYRQSLGQGLEFLIYFQGNSAPDKSGLPSDRFSAERTGGSVSTLTIQRTQQEDSAVYLCASSIQGFYEQYFGPGTRLTVT.

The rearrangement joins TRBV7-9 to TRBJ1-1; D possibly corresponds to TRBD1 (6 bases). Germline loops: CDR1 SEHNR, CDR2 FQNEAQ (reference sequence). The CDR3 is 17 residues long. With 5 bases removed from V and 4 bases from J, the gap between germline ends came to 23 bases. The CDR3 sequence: CASSARGGAGVGTEAFF. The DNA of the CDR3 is TGTGCCAGCAGCGCGAGAGGAGGGGCAGGGGTGGGCACTGAAGCTTTCTTT.

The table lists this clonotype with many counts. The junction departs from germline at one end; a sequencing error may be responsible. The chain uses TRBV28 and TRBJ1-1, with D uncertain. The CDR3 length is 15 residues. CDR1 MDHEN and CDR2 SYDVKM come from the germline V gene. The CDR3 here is CASRLRKGGNTEAFF. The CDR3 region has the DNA TGTGCCAGCCGTTTACGGAAAGGAGGGAACACTGAAGCTTTCTTT. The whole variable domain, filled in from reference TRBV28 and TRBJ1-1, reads DVKVTQSSRYLVKRTGEKVFLECVQDMDHENMFWYRQDPGLGLRLIYFSYDVKMKEKGDIPEGYSVSREKKERFSLILESASTNQTSMYLCASRLRKGGNTEAFFGQGTRLTVV.

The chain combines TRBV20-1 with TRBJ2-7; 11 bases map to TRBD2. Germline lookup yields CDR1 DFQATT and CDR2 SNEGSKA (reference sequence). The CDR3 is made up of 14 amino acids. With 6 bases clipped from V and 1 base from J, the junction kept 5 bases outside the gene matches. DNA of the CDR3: TGCAGTGCAAAAGGGACTAGCGGATCCTACGAGCAGTACTTC. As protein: CSAKGTSGSYEQYF.

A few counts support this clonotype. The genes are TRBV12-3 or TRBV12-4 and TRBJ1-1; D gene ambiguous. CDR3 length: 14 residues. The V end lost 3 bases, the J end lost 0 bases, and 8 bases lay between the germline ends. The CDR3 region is CASSFSGLNTEAFF. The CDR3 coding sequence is TGTGCCAGCAGTTTTTCAGGTTTGAACACTGAAGCTTTCTTT.

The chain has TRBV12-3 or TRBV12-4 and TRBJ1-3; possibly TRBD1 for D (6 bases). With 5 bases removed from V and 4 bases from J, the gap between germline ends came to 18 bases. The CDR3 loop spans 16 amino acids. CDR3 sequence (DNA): TGTGCCAGCAGTAGGGGGACCGGATCAAGAGGAAACACCATATATTTT. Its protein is CASSRGTGSRGNTIYF.

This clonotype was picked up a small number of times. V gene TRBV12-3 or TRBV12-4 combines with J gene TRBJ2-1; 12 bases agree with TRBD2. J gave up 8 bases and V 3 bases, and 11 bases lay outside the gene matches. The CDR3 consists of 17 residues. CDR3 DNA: TGTGCCAGCAGTTTGAGCCTAGCGGGAGGGCCTACGGATGAGCAGTTCTTC. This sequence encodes CASSLSLAGGPTDEQFF.

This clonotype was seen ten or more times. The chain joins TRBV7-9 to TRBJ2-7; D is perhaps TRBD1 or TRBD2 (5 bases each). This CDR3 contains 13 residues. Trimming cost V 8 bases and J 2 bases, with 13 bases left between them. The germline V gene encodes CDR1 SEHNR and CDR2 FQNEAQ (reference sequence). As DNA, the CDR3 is TGTGCCAGCGGTACCGGGACGACCTACGAGCAGTACTTC. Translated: CASGTGTTYEQYF.

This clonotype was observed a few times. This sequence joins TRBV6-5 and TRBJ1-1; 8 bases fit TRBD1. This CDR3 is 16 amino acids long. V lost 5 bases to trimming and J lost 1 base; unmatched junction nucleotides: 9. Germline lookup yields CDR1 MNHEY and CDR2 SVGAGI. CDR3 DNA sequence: TGTGCCAGCAGTCCGGGGCCCACAGGGGGGAACACTGAAGCTTTCTTT. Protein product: CASSPGPTGGNTEAFF.

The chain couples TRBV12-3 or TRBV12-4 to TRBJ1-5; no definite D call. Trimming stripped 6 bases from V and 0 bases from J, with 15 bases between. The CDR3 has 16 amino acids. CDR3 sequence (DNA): TGTGCCAGCAGCACCCGGGGATCGTATAGCAATCAGCCCCAGCATTTT. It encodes CASSTRGSYSNQPQHF.

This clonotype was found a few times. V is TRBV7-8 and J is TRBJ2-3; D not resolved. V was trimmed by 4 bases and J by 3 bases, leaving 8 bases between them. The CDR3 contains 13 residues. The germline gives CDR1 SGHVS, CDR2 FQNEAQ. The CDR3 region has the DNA TGTGCCAGCAGCTCCCGATTAACAGATACGCAGTATTTT. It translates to CASSSRLTDTQYF.

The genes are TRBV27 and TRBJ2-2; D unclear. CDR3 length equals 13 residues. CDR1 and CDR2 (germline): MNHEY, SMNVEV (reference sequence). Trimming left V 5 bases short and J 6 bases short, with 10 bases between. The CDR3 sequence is CASSPTEPGELFF. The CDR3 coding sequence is TGTGCCAGCAGTCCTACCGAGCCCGGGGAGCTGTTTTTT.

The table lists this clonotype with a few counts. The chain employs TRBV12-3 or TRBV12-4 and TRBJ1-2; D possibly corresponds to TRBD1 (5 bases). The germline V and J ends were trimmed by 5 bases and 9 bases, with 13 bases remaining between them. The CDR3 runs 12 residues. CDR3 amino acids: CASSPSTDSYTF. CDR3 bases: TGTGCCAGCAGTCCCTCGACAGATAGCTACACCTTC.

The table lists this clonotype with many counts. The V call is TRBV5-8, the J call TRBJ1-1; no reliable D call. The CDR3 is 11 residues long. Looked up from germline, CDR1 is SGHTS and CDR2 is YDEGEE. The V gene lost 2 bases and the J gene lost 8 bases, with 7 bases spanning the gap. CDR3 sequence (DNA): TGTGCCAGCAGCTTAGTGAGGGAAGCTTTCTTT. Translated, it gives CASSLVREAFF.

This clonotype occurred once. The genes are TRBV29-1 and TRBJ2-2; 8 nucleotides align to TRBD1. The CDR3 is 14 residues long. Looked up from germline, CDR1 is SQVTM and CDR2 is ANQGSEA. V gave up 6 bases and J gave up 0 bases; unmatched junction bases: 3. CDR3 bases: TGCAGCGTACGGGACAGGTCGAACACCGGGGAGCTGTTTTTT. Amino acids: CSVRDRSNTGELFF.

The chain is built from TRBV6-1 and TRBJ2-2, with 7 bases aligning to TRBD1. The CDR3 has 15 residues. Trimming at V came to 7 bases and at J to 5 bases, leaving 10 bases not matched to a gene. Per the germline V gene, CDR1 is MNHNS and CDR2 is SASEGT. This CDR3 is CASNPQGVWTGELFF. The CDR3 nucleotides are TGTGCCAGCAACCCGCAGGGGGTATGGACCGGGGAGCTGTTTTTT.

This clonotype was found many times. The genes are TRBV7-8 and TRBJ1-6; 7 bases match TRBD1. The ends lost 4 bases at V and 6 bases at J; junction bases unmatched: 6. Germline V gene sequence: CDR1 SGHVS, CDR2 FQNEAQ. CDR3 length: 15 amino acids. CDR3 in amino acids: CASSSGEGANSPLHF. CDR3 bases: TGTGCCAGCAGCTCCGGGGAGGGGGCTAATTCACCCCTCCACTTT.

The CDR3 nucleotides are TGCAGTGCCGGCCTAGCGGGAGGAAGCACAGATACGCAGTATTTT. Translated, it gives CSAGLAGGSTDTQYF. This chain links TRBV20-1 with TRBJ2-3; TRBD2 matches at 11 bases. The germline gives CDR1 DFQATT, CDR2 SNEGSKA (reference sequence). The length of the CDR3 is 15 residues. V gave up 6 bases and J gave up 0 bases; unmatched junction bases: 5.

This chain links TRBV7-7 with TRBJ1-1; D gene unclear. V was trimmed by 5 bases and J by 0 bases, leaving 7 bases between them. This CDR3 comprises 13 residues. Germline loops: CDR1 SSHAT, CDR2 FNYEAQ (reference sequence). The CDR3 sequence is CASSTNLNTEAFF. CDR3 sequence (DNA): TGTGCCAGCAGCACAAACTTGAACACTGAAGCTTTCTTT.

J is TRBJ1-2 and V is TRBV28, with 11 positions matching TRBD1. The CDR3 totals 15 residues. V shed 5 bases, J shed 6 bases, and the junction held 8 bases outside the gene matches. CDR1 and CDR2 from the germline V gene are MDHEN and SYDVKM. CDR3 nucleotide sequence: TGTGCCAGCAGTGCGGACAGGGGGCGTCTGCATGGCTACACCTTC. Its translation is CASSADRGRLHGYTF.

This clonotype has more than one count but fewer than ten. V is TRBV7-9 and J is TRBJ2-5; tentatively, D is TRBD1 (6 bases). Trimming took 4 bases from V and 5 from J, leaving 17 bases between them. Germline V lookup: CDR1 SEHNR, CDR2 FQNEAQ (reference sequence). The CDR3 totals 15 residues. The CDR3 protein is CASSSPSGHMETQYF. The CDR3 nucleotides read TGTGCCAGCAGCTCCCCCTCGGGACACATGGAGACCCAGTACTTC.